Reported below is one T cell receptor beta chain. Its antigen is not known. V was pared by 6 bases and J by 1 base, with 7 bases between. CDR1 MDHEN and CDR2 SYDVKM come from the germline V gene. CDR3 length equals 12 residues. TCRdb's copy holds only in-frame clones and misses some; the assay was immunoSEQ multiplex PCR. The table lists 2 million or so clones, approximately 95% of them singletons, with roughly 1.1% in the top ten. This sample is drawn from a study of shared clonotypes between healthy human individuals. Findings of the study overall: What rarefaction showed was incomplete sorted-subset sequencing despite large depth. Several donors held about 4.5% of naive CD4 clonotypes in common. Depth of sequencing was expected to influence donor clonotype sharing. Naive subsets tended to show greater estimated richness than memory subsets.

Terminally differentiated effector memory CD45RA+ cells were left out of the naive CD8 fraction, which was CD45RO-negative and positively selected for CCR7. The sequence came from a man younger than 30 in good health. This sequence joins TRBV28 and TRBJ2-7; unclear D gene. Sequencing was carried out using naive CD8+ T cells sorted from blood. This CDR3 is CASRRESYEQYF. In nucleotides, the CDR3 is TGTGCCAGCAGACGAGAGTCCTACGAGCAGTACTTC.